This T cell receptor beta chain derives from a study of control samples from healthy donors and cancer patients. Using immunoSEQ multiplex PCR, the repertoire was profiled, and TCRdb retains in-frame clones only, with some absent. The sample consists of tens of thousands of clones, less than 95% of them appearing once. The germline V gene has CDR1 SNHLY and CDR2 FYNNEI. V gave up 6 bases and J gave up 1 base, with 12 bases separating them. The CDR3 extends over 15 amino acids. Source material: blood. This TCR derives from a woman in her 30s in good health. V and J are TRBV2 and TRBJ2-2; TRBD1 or TRBD2 may be the D gene (6 bases each). The CDR3 DNA follows: TGTGCCAGCAGCCGAAAGGGGGGGAACACCGGGGAGCTGTTTTTT. Protein product: CASSRKGGNTGELFF.